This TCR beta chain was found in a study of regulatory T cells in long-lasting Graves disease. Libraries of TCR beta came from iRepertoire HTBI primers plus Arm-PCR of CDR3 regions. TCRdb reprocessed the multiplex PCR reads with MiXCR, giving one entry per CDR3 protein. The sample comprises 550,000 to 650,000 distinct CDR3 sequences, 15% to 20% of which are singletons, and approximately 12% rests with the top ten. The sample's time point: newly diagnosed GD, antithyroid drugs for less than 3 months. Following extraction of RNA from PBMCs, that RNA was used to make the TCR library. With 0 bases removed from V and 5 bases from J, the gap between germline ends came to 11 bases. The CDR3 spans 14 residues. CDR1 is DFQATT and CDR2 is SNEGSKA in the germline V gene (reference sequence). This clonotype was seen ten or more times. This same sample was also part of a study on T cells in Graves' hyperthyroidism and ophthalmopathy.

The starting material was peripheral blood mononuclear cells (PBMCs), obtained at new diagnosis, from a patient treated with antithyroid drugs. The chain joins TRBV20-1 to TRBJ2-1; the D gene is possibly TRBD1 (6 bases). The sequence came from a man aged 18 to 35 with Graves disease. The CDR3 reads CSAREQGLDNEQFF. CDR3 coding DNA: TGCAGTGCTAGAGAACAGGGTTTGGACAATGAGCAGTTCTTC.